This TCR beta chain was found in a study of T-cell memory formation after mild COVID-19. Findings and limits, study-wide: Shrinking CD4+ clones were chiefly CM and EM; CD8+ ones were chiefly EMRA. That cross-reactive memory joined was suggested by some responding clones appearing in pre-infection memory.

Regarding this clonotype: The target antigen is unknown.

The length of the CDR3 is 13 residues. Germline CDR1 and CDR2: MNHEY and SVGEGT. Trimming left V 6 bases short and J 7 bases short, with 13 bases between. From 5'RACE with constant-segment primers came TCR alpha and TCR beta cDNA libraries that carried sample barcodes and UMIs. TCRdb redid the calling of the 5' RACE reads with MiXCR, one entry per CDR3 protein. Among 500,000 to 650,000 distinct CDR3 sequences listed, roughly 21% were seen once. Sequences were obtained from PBMCs or a T cell subset sorted from them (not recorded which). This rearrangement joins TRBV6-2 or TRBV6-3 to TRBJ1-5; D gene unclear. The source is an adult woman who had mild COVID-19 (a few samples of this study predate the infection). Cell type and time point are not known. The CDR3 is CASRDPSWQPQHF. In DNA form, the CDR3 reads TGTGCCAGCAGGGACCCCTCTTGGCAGCCCCAGCATTTT.